The 24 T cell receptor beta chains presented below share a single source sample, sequenced in a study of blood T cell repertoires in COVID-19. Sequencing used immunoSEQ multiplex PCR; TCRdb keeps in-frame clones, though not all of them. The table includes 130,000 to 150,000 clones, roughly 80% detected once. The sample was PBMCs or T cells enriched from blood (not recorded which). Receptor source: a man aged 45-65 years who had recovered from COVID-19.

Of note for this clone: The sample holds other DNA sequences that translate to the same CDR3. The chain joins TRBV5-1 to TRBJ1-5; 9 bases map to TRBD1. V lost 4 bases to trimming and J lost 2 bases; unmatched junction nucleotides: 7. Germline CDR1 and CDR2: SGHRS and YFSETQ. The CDR3 totals 16 residues. CDR3 protein: CASSLGTGIGNQPQHF. CDR3 bases: TGCGCCAGCAGCCTGGGGACAGGGATCGGCAATCAGCCCCAGCATTTT. The whole variable domain, filled in from reference TRBV5-1 and TRBJ1-5, reads KAGVTQTPRYLIKTRGQQVTLSCSPISGHRSVSWYQQTPGQGLQFLFEYFSETQRNKGNFPGRFSGRQFSNSRSEMNVSTLELGDSALYLCASSLGTGIGNQPQHFGDGTRLSIL.

V and J are TRBV5-1 and TRBJ1-1; possibly TRBD1 for D (5 bases). The V gene lost 6 bases and the J gene lost 1 base, with 10 bases spanning the gap. The CDR3 is made up of 13 amino acids. Germline CDR1 SGHRS, CDR2 YFSETQ. CDR3 in amino acids: CASNGGGNTEAFF. The CDR3 region has the DNA TGCGCCAGCAACGGGGGAGGGAACACTGAAGCTTTCTTT.

V gene TRBV30 combines with J gene TRBJ2-5; 9 bases match TRBD1. The V and J ends lost 0 bases and 2 bases, in that order; junction bases with no gene match: 4. The CDR3 has 15 residues. The germline V gene has CDR1 GTSNPN and CDR2 SVGIG (reference sequence). This CDR3 is CAWSVLGTGQETQYF. The CDR3 DNA is TGTGCCTGGAGTGTACTTGGGACAGGGCAAGAGACCCAGTACTTC. The variable domain in full, completed from reference TRBV30 and TRBJ2-5, reads SQTIHQWPATLVQPVGSPLSLECTVEGTSNPNLYWYRQAAGRGLQLLFYSVGIGQISSEVPQNLSASRPQDRQFILSSKKLLLSDSGFYLCAWSVLGTGQETQYFGPGTRLLVL.

In this sample, this clone turned up once. The rearrangement joins TRBV6-4 to TRBJ2-1, with 7 bases fitting TRBD1. This CDR3 has 14 amino acids. J was trimmed by 9 bases and V by 3 bases; bases with no gene match: 8. CDR1 and CDR2 from the germline V gene are MRHNA and SNTAGT. CDR3 loop: CASSEQGRGSEQFF. The CDR3 coding sequence is TGTGCCAGCAGTGAACAGGGGCGCGGTTCTGAGCAGTTCTTC.

This clone has more than one count but fewer than ten. V and J are TRBV9 and TRBJ1-2; 7 bases match TRBD1. With 0 bases clipped from V and 7 bases from J, the junction kept 12 bases outside the gene matches. Germline V gene sequence: CDR1 SGDLS, CDR2 YYNGEE. The CDR3 contains 16 residues. CDR3 amino acids: CASSVEPGGDLGGYTF. The CDR3, as DNA: TGTGCCAGCAGCGTAGAGCCAGGGGGTGACTTAGGTGGCTACACCTTC.

The genes are TRBV5-4 and TRBJ2-1; TRBD2 matches at 11 bases. J gave up 1 base and V 3 bases, and 6 bases lay outside the gene matches. The CDR3 is made up of 17 amino acids. Germline V gives CDR1 SGHNT, CDR2 YYREEE (reference sequence). CDR3 in DNA: TGTGCCAGCAGCTCCGGGACTAGCGGCGCATCCTACAATGAGCAGTTCTTC. Amino acids: CASSSGTSGASYNEQFF.

The chain is built from TRBV2 and TRBJ1-5; 12 bases agree with TRBD1. Germline lookup yields CDR1 SNHLY and CDR2 FYNNEI. The CDR3 runs to 15 residues. The junction had 5 bases not matched to a gene; V was cut back by 7 bases and J by 4 bases. For the CDR3, the DNA is TGTGCCAGCACGGGGACAGGGGGCAGGAATCAGCCCCAGCATTTT. This codes for CASTGTGGRNQPQHF. The variable domain in full, with the rest retrieved from reference TRBV2 and TRBJ1-5, is EPEVTQTPSHQVTQMGQEVILRCVPISNHLYFYWYRQILGQKVEFLVSFYNNEISEKSEIFDDQFSVERPDGSNFTLKIRSTKLEDSAMYFCASTGTGGRNQPQHFGDGTRLSIL.

The rearrangement joins TRBV7-2 to TRBJ2-5; 14 bases match TRBD2. J gave up 5 bases and V 5 bases, and 7 bases lay outside the gene matches. The CDR3 contains 16 residues. Per germline, CDR1 SGHTA and CDR2 FQGNSA. The DNA of the CDR3 is TGTGCCAGCAGCCCTCCGGGACTAGCGGGGGTGGAGACCCAGTACTTC. This gives the protein CASSPPGLAGVETQYF.

In this sample, this clone turned up a few times. DNA of the CDR3: TGTGCCAGCAGTGATACCGGGACAGCGATGAACACTGAAGCTTTCTTT. Translated: CASSDTGTAMNTEAFF. This chain uses TRBV3-1 (or the pseudogene TRBV3-2) with TRBJ1-1, with 7 positions matching TRBD1. Germline V gene lookup returns CDR1 LGHDT and CDR2 YNNKEL (reference sequence). V was clipped by 6 bases and J by 0 bases; unmatched bases: 10. The CDR3 is made up of 16 amino acids.

This chain links TRBV6-2 or TRBV6-3 with TRBJ2-7; TRBD1 might be the D (6 bases). In germline, CDR1 is MNHEY, CDR2 SVGEGT. Deletions cut 3 bases from V and 1 base from J, with 10 bases between. The CDR3 has 14 residues. CDR3: CASSYQDRSYEQYF. The CDR3 DNA follows: TGTGCCAGCAGTTATCAGGACAGATCCTACGAGCAGTACTTC.

The rearrangement links TRBV5-5 to TRBJ2-7; a weak D match, TRBD2 (6 bases). Germline V CDR1 and CDR2: SGHKS, YYEKEE (reference sequence). The CDR3 contains 15 residues. Trimming left V 5 bases short and J 2 bases short, with 17 bases between. The CDR3 bases are TGTGCCAGCAGTCCTATAGGAGGGGATACCTACGAGCAGTACTTC. It specifies CASSPIGGDTYEQYF.

The genes are TRBV28 and TRBJ2-7; 9 bases fit TRBD2. This CDR3 has 13 residues. V shed 2 bases and J 4 bases; nucleotides not matched to a gene: 0. Germline values: CDR1 MDHEN, CDR2 SYDVKM. Written as DNA, the CDR3 is TGTGCCAGCAGTTTAGCGGGGGGGTACGAGCAGTACTTC. Its translation is CASSLAGGYEQYF.

The chain carries TRBV14 and TRBJ1-5; TRBD1 aligns across 12 bases. This CDR3 is 17 amino acids long. V lost 0 bases, J lost 2 bases, and 2 bases stayed unmatched. Germline V gene lookup returns CDR1 SGHDN and CDR2 FVKESK. The CDR3 sequence: CASSQEGTGGGNQPQHF. The CDR3 nucleotides are TGTGCCAGCAGCCAAGAAGGGACAGGGGGCGGCAATCAGCCCCAGCATTTT.

The chain has TRBV10-3 and TRBJ1-2; TRBD1 might be the D (6 bases). The CDR3 totals 14 residues. Trimming shortened V by 0 bases and J by 8 bases, and 13 bases separated the two germline ends. The germline V gene encodes CDR1 ENHRY and CDR2 SYGVKD. CDR3 protein: CAISESQTGSGYTF. DNA of the CDR3: TGTGCCATCAGTGAGTCCCAGACAGGTTCAGGCTACACCTTC.

This sequence joins TRBV23-1 and TRBJ1-4; D might be TRBD1 (5 bases). TRBV23-1 is an open reading frame, and its role is uncertain. This CDR3 is built from 17 residues. Trimming pared 5 bases from V and 8 bases from J, leaving 24 bases between. In nucleotides, the CDR3 is TGCGCCAGCAGTTCCGACCAGGGAGCGGGGCGTAACGAAAAACTGTTTTTT. Translation gives CASSSDQGAGRNEKLFF.

The chain joins TRBV10-1 to TRBJ2-7; TRBD1 matches 7 bases. The ends lost 2 bases at V and 7 bases at J; junction bases unmatched: 5. CDR3 length: 13 residues. The V gene's germline CDR1 is WNHNN and CDR2 SYGVQD (reference sequence). The CDR3, as DNA: TGCGCCAGCAGTGAGCTAGGGACAGCAGAGCAGTACTTC. It is translated as CASSELGTAEQYF.

V usage is TRBV7-9 and J usage is TRBJ2-7; 10 positions agree with TRBD1. This CDR3 contains 13 residues. Germline CDR1 reads SEHNR; CDR2 reads FQNEAQ (reference sequence). With V trimmed by 3 bases and J by 6 bases, 2 bases remained unmatched. The chain's CDR3 is CASSFRTGGEQYF. In nucleotides, the CDR3 is TGTGCCAGCAGCTTTCGGACAGGGGGCGAGCAGTACTTC.

The chain carries TRBV2 and TRBJ2-7; TRBD2 is a possible D gene (6 bases). The CDR3 extends over 12 amino acids. Per germline, CDR1 SNHLY and CDR2 FYNNEI. V was pared by 10 bases and J by 3 bases, with 13 bases between. CDR3 amino acids: CATKTRYYEQYF. DNA for the CDR3: TGTGCCACCAAGACTAGGTACTACGAGCAGTACTTC.

Only one count was recorded for this clone. The chain is built from TRBV7-8 and TRBJ1-6; D uncertain. With 5 bases removed from V and 9 bases from J, the gap between germline ends came to 8 bases. This CDR3 spans 12 amino acids. Germline V gene sequence: CDR1 SGHVS, CDR2 FQNEAQ. The CDR3 is CASSPDTSPLHF. CDR3 nucleotides: TGTGCCAGCAGCCCTGACACTTCACCCCTCCACTTT. Full variable domain (outside the CDR3, taken from reference TRBV7-8 and TRBJ1-6): GAGVSQSPRYKVAKRGQDVALRCDPISGHVSLFWYQQALGQGPEFLTYFQNEAQLDKSGLPSDRFFAERPEGSVSTLKIQRTQQEDSAVYLCASSPDTSPLHFGNGTRLTVT.

This clone was counted a single time. Germline is not matched at one junction end, which may reflect a read error. The chain has TRBV5-6 and TRBJ1-4, with TRBD1 identical over 7 bases. This CDR3 is built from 15 residues. Germline V gene sequence: CDR1 SGHDT, CDR2 YYEEEE. The CDR3 protein is CASSLGQLSNEKLFF. The CDR3 DNA reads as TGTGCCAGCAGTTTGGGACAGCTTTCTAATGAAAAACTGTTTTTT.

This clone was seen just once. The genes are TRBV5-1 and TRBJ1-2; 8 positions match TRBD1. This CDR3 region has 16 residues. V trimming: 1 base; J trimming: 6 bases; junction bases outside the gene matches: 11. Germline V gene sequence: CDR1 SGHRS, CDR2 YFSETQ. This chain's CDR3 is CASSLSASDRGNGYTF. In nucleotides, the CDR3 is TGCGCCAGCAGCTTGTCTGCCTCCGACAGGGGTAATGGCTACACCTTC. The entire variable domain, with the rest obtained from reference TRBV5-1 and TRBJ1-2, is as follows: KAGVTQTPRYLIKTRGQQVTLSCSPISGHRSVSWYQQTPGQGLQFLFEYFSETQRNKGNFPGRFSGRQFSNSRSEMNVSTLELGDSALYLCASSLSASDRGNGYTFGSGTRLTVV.

V gene TRBV28 combines with J gene TRBJ1-1; 8 positions match TRBD1. With V trimmed by 6 bases and J by 0 bases, 3 bases remained unmatched. From germline, CDR1 is MDHEN and CDR2 SYDVKM. CDR3 size: 14 residues. In DNA form, the CDR3 reads TGTGCCAGCAGACTACAGGGGGTGAACACTGAAGCTTTCTTT. This encodes CASRLQGVNTEAFF.

The V and J genes are TRBV11-2 and TRBJ2-6; no clear D gene. Trimming took 1 base from V and 0 from J, leaving 7 bases between them. Per the germline V gene, CDR1 is SGHAT and CDR2 is FQNNGV. The CDR3 sequence is 16 residues long. CDR3 coding DNA: TGTGCCAGCAGCTTAGGCAAGAGCTCTGGGGCCAACGTCCTGACTTTC. Translated, it gives CASSLGKSSGANVLTF. Full variable domain (remainder filled in from reference TRBV11-2 and TRBJ2-6): EAGVAQSPRYKIIEKRQSVAFWCNPISGHATLYWYQQILGQGPKLLIQFQNNGVVDDSQLPKDRFSAERLKGVDSTLKIQPAKLEDSAVYLCASSLGKSSGANVLTFGAGSRLTVL.

The rearrangement links TRBV5-4 to TRBJ1-5; D not resolved. V lost 0 bases and J lost 6, with 10 bases in between. The CDR3 is 14 amino acids. Germline V gene lookup returns CDR1 SGHNT and CDR2 YYREEE (reference sequence). CDR3: CASSLDGVGQPQHF. The CDR3 DNA reads as TGTGCCAGCAGCTTGGACGGAGTGGGTCAGCCCCAGCATTTT.